Shown below are 9 T cell receptor beta chains from a single sample sequenced in a study of beta chain features in type 1 diabetes (dated by TCRdb to between 2018 and 2020). Library creation used the immunoSEQ multiplex PCR assay. The entire amount of isolated RNA was reverse transcribed using the High Capacity cDNA Reverse Transcription Kit, so the sequenced TCRB transcripts were expressed ones. The source is immuneACCESS, and TCRdb retained only in-frame sequences with V and J called. Part of the clones is not carried over; for the studies checked, unresolved V genes explain less than half of this, and the remainder is unexplained. The sample table shows 250,000 to 350,000 clones, and approximately 9.9% are seen once. The top ten hold 0.015% of the sample. Sequencing input: naive CD4+ T cells from blood. Explained via the paper, the cell subset or site label denotes: true naive CD4+ T cells. The receptors come from a woman aged 30 to 39 in good health.

This chain uses TRBV9 with TRBJ2-1; D possibly corresponds to TRBD1 (6 bases). CDR1 and CDR2 (germline): SGDLS, YYNGEE. V shed 3 bases and J shed 1 base, with 14 bases lying between them. This CDR3 has 16 residues. CDR3 sequence reads: CASSASLRGSYNEQFF. DNA of the CDR3: TGTGCCAGCAGCGCCTCACTCAGGGGTTCCTACAATGAGCAGTTCTTC.

The chain joins TRBV18 to TRBJ2-5, with D hard to call. Trimming left V 3 bases short and J 5 bases short, with 10 bases between. The germline CDR1 and CDR2 sequences are KGHSH and LQKENI. This CDR3 is 13 amino acids long. The CDR3 is CASSPDARETQYF. The CDR3 DNA sequence: TGTGCCAGCTCACCCGACGCTAGGGAGACCCAGTACTTC.

The chain combines TRBV29-1 with TRBJ2-2; TRBD1 aligns across 8 bases. Germline trimming cut 6 bases from V and 5 bases from J; bases unmatched to any gene: 8. CDR3 length: 14 residues. Per germline, CDR1 SQVTM and CDR2 ANQGSEA. The CDR3 is CSVVTGEWTGELFF. In DNA, the CDR3 is TGCAGCGTAGTGACAGGGGAATGGACCGGGGAGCTGTTTTTT.

The chain uses TRBV6-5 and TRBJ2-5; tentatively, D is TRBD2 (6 bases). The CDR3 has 16 residues. V was cut by 2 bases and J by 5 bases, with 18 bases left in between. Germline loops: CDR1 MNHEY, CDR2 SVGAGI. CDR3 in amino acids: CASSYTRRGFGETQYF. The CDR3 region has the DNA TGTGCCAGCAGTTACACCCGTCGGGGGTTCGGGGAGACCCAGTACTTC.

V usage is TRBV4-3 and J usage is TRBJ2-6; D may be TRBD2 (6 bases). CDR3 length: 17 residues. V was clipped by 0 bases and J by 0 bases, with 9 bases between them. Looked up from germline, CDR1 is LGHNA and CDR2 is YSLEER. The CDR3 nucleotides read TGCGCCAGCAGCCAAGAGGAGGGGCGCTCTGGGGCCAACGTCCTGACTTTC. It codes for CASSQEEGRSGANVLTF.

This rearrangement joins TRBV7-3 to TRBJ2-1; 16 bases line up with TRBD2. V dropped 2 bases and J dropped 8; count of bases not matched to a gene: 6. This CDR3 comprises 17 residues. CDR1 SGHTA and CDR2 FQGTGA come from the germline V gene. The CDR3, as DNA: TGTGCCAGCAGCTTATTAGGGGGGACTAGCGGGAGGGATGAGCAGTTCTTC. Its protein product is CASSLLGGTSGRDEQFF.

This clone was picked up a small number of times. V and J are TRBV29-1 and TRBJ2-1; perhaps TRBD2 as D (7 bases). Germline V gives CDR1 SQVTM, CDR2 ANQGSEA. The CDR3 extends over 14 amino acids. The V gene lost 1 base and the J gene lost 10 bases, with 17 bases spanning the gap. The CDR3 loop is CSVEGAGALPEQFF. The CDR3 DNA reads as TGCAGCGTTGAAGGGGCGGGGGCCCTACCGGAGCAGTTCTTC.

Here the CDR3 reads CASSSGQQYSNQPQHF. CDR3 coding DNA: TGTGCCAGCTCATCCGGACAGCAATATAGCAATCAGCCCCAGCATTTT. V usage is TRBV18 and J usage is TRBJ1-5; D possibly corresponds to TRBD1 (6 bases). CDR1 KGHSH and CDR2 LQKENI come from the germline V gene. Trimming removed 5 bases at V and 0 bases at J, with 14 bases between. This CDR3 has 16 residues.

This clone was seen a few times. V gene TRBV29-1 combines with J gene TRBJ2-1, with TRBD2 identical over 9 bases. Germline V CDR1 and CDR2: SQVTM, ANQGSEA. V lost 7 bases and J lost 8; bases outside the gene matches: 12. CDR3 size: 14 residues. The CDR3 is CSASLLAGPDEQFF. The CDR3 DNA reads as TGCAGCGCCAGCCTGCTAGCGGGACCCGATGAGCAGTTCTTC.